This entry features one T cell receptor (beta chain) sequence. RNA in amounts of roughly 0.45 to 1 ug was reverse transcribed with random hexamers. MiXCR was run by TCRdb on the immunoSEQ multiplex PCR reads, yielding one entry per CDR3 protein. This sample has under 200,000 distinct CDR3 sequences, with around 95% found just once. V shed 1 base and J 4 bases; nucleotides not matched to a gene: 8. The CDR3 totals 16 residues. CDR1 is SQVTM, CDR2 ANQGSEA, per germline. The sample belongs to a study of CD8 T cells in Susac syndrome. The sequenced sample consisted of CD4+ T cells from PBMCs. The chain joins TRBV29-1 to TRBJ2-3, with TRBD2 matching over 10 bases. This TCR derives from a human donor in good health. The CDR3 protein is CSVEVYRGLASDTQYF. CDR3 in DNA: TGCAGCGTTGAAGTGTATAGGGGACTAGCGTCAGATACGCAGTATTTT.